The 19 T cell receptor beta chains presented below share a single source sample, sequenced in a study of response to subunit inactivated influenza vaccine. TCRdb reprocessed the RT-PCR reads via MiXCR and lists one record per CDR3 protein. The sample holds more than 150,000 distinct CDR3 sequences, approximately 9.2% seen once. The input for sequencing was non-naive T cells sorted from PBMCs, taken on the day of vaccination. The receptors were gathered from a man aged 50 to 59 who received an inactivated influenza vaccine.

CDR3 nucleotides: TGTGCCAGCTCACCAGGACAGATCTACGAGCAGTACTTC. The encoded protein is CASSPGQIYEQYF. The chain recombines TRBV18 with TRBJ2-7; D is possibly TRBD1 (6 bases). CDR1 is KGHSH, CDR2 LQKENI, per germline. The CDR3 extends over 13 amino acids. V was cut by 2 bases and J by 3 bases, with 8 bases left in between.

The V gene is TRBV12-3 or TRBV12-4, the J gene TRBJ2-1; no reliable D call. Trimming pared 6 bases from V and 5 bases from J, leaving 23 bases between. The CDR3 sequence is 17 residues long. The CDR3 region is CASRLSPSQAWDNEQFF. The CDR3 nucleotides read TGTGCCAGCAGATTATCCCCGAGCCAAGCCTGGGACAATGAGCAGTTCTTC.

Many counts were recorded for this clonotype. J is TRBJ1-1 and V is TRBV5-1; no reliable D call. The V gene lost 3 bases and the J gene lost 4 bases, with 16 bases spanning the gap. The CDR3 consists of 15 residues. The germline V gene encodes CDR1 SGHRS and CDR2 YFSETQ. The CDR3 region is CASSSGTHGGTEAFF. CDR3 DNA: TGCGCCAGCAGCTCAGGTACACACGGAGGCACTGAAGCTTTCTTT.

This clonotype was seen many times. CDR3 residues: CASSNQGQPQHF. The CDR3 DNA follows: TGTGCCAGCAGCAATCAGGGACAGCCCCAGCATTTT. The chain is built from TRBV7-9 and TRBJ1-5; possibly TRBD1 for D (5 bases). Trimming took 5 bases from V and 7 from J, leaving 9 bases between them. The germline V gene encodes CDR1 SEHNR and CDR2 FQNEAQ (reference sequence). The CDR3 loop spans 12 amino acids.

The chain employs TRBV20-1 and TRBJ2-3, with TRBD2 matching 7 bases. There are 16 residues in the CDR3. J lost 3 bases, V lost 3 bases, and 12 bases had no gene match. Per the germline V gene, CDR1 is DFQATT and CDR2 is SNEGSKA (reference sequence). The CDR3 coding sequence is TGCAGTGCTAGTGGGGTTTTGGCGGGAGTTACAGATACGCAGTATTTT. It is translated as CSASGVLAGVTDTQYF.

DNA for the CDR3: TGTGCCAGCAGCTCCTGGACAGGCCAACTCACAGATACGCAGTATTTT. This translates into CASSSWTGQLTDTQYF. This chain uses TRBV7-6 with TRBJ2-3; 7 bases agree with TRBD1. J was trimmed by 2 bases and V by 4 bases; bases with no gene match: 9. The length of the CDR3 is 16 residues. CDR1 is SGHVS and CDR2 is FNYEAQ in the germline V gene.

The chain links TRBV6-1 to TRBJ2-3; D is ambiguous. Germline lookup yields CDR1 MNHNS and CDR2 SASEGT. Trimming took off 7 bases at V and 1 base at J, with 9 bases between the two ends. The CDR3 loop spans 13 amino acids. The CDR3 region is CASKWVGTDTQYF. The CDR3 coding sequence is TGTGCCAGCAAATGGGTTGGCACAGATACGCAGTATTTT.

About this clonotype: As the CDR3 is not closed by the conserved phenylalanine or tryptophan, this likely results from a read error. The chain is built from TRBV20-1 and TRBJ2-1; 11 nucleotides match TRBD2. V was pared by 8 bases and J by 8 bases, with 8 bases of the junction left unmatched. From germline, CDR1 is DFQATT and CDR2 SNEGSKA (reference sequence). The CDR3 is made up of 13 amino acids. The CDR3 DNA reads TGCAGTCATAGCGGGGGGGCTCGGCATGAGCAGTTCTTA. It encodes CSHSGGARHEQFL.

This chain links TRBV2 with TRBJ1-4, with a possible D match to TRBD1 (5 bases). The V gene's germline CDR1 is SNHLY and CDR2 FYNNEI. Trimming removed 3 bases from V and 0 bases from J, with 11 bases in between. The CDR3 contains 16 residues. CDR3 DNA sequence: TGTGCCAGCAGTGAGGCAGGACACACAACTAATGAAAAACTGTTTTTT. Translated, it gives CASSEAGHTTNEKLFF.

This clonotype was seen more than once but under ten times. The chain recombines TRBV20-1 with TRBJ1-1, with a possible D match to TRBD1 (5 bases). This CDR3 has 15 residues. Germline V gene sequence: CDR1 DFQATT, CDR2 SNEGSKA (reference sequence). V dropped 1 base and J dropped 3 bases, with 15 bases sitting between them. The CDR3 DNA sequence: TGCAGTGCTAGAGGGGGGAGGGGCGGTGACACTGAAGCTTTCTTT. It codes for CSARGGRGGDTEAFF.

The CDR3 here is CASSPVPAGGSYEQYF. In nucleotides, the CDR3 is TGTGCCAGCAGCCCAGTACCAGCGGGGGGCTCCTACGAGCAGTACTTC. The gene calls are TRBV7-2 and TRBJ2-7; TRBD2 matches 9 bases. The CDR3 length is 16 residues. The germline gives CDR1 SGHTA, CDR2 FQGNSA. V lost 5 bases and J lost 0; bases outside the gene matches: 8. Combining the CDR3 with reference TRBV7-2 and TRBJ2-7 gives the whole variable domain GAGVSQSPSNKVTEKGKDVELRCDPISGHTALYWYRQSLGQGLEFLIYFQGNSAPDKSGLPSDRFSAERTGGSVSTLTIQRTQQEDSAVYLCASSPVPAGGSYEQYFGPGTRLTVT.

This clonotype has more than one count but fewer than ten. V gene TRBV4-1 combines with J gene TRBJ1-1; tentative D call: TRBD1 (5 bases). Deletions cut 5 bases from V and 3 bases from J, with 13 bases between. Germline CDR1 MGHRA, CDR2 YSYEKL. The CDR3 runs to 14 residues. This CDR3 is CASSSQDSHTEAFF. CDR3 nucleotides: TGCGCCAGCAGCTCACAGGACTCCCACACTGAAGCTTTCTTT.

This chain uses TRBV4-1 with TRBJ2-5, with 10 positions matching TRBD2. Germline V gene sequence: CDR1 MGHRA, CDR2 YSYEKL. With 3 bases clipped from V and 3 bases from J, the junction kept 4 bases outside the gene matches. There are 15 residues in the CDR3. The CDR3 protein is CASSQTGTSEETQYF. DNA for the CDR3: TGCGCCAGCAGCCAGACCGGGACTAGCGAAGAGACCCAGTACTTC.

This clonotype turned up a few times. The chain carries TRBV14 and TRBJ2-1, with D tentatively TRBD2 (5 bases). V was shortened by 5 bases and J by 7 bases, with 15 bases between the two germline ends. The CDR3 is 14 amino acids. Germline assignment: CDR1 SGHDN and CDR2 FVKESK. The CDR3 nucleotides read TGTGCCAGCAGCATTTTTCGAGGGCCAAATGAGCAGTTCTTC. Its translation: CASSIFRGPNEQFF.

The chain is built from TRBV10-3 and TRBJ1-1, with a weak D call TRBD1 (6 bases). Trimming left V 6 bases short and J 0 bases short, with 17 bases between. Germline CDR1 is ENHRY and CDR2 is SYGVKD. The CDR3 sequence is 16 residues long. CDR3 nucleotide sequence: TGTGCCATCAGGAAAACCCTCAGGGGAATGAACACTGAAGCTTTCTTT. It yields the protein CAIRKTLRGMNTEAFF.

The chain is built from TRBV15 and TRBJ1-3, with D unresolved. The V end lost 2 bases, the J end lost 1 base, and 6 bases lay between the germline ends. Germline-derived CDR1 and CDR2 are LNHNV and YYDKDF (reference sequence). The CDR3 loop spans 14 amino acids. CDR3 sequence (DNA): TGTGCCACCAGCAGATTGGGTTCTGGAAACACCATATATTTT. It codes for CATSRLGSGNTIYF.

Only one count was recorded for this clonotype. The chain couples TRBV28 to TRBJ2-7, with 9 bases that match TRBD2. The CDR3 runs 19 residues. Germline CDR1 and CDR2: MDHEN and SYDVKM. The V gene end was trimmed by 5 bases and the J gene end by 2 bases; junction bases not matched to a gene: 19. The CDR3 protein is CASSTPGGGRARSPYEQYF. CDR3 nucleotides: TGTGCCAGCAGTACCCCTGGCGGCGGGAGGGCAAGGAGTCCCTACGAGCAGTACTTC.

Ten or more counts support this clonotype. The chain joins TRBV20-1 to TRBJ1-4; D is unresolved. The germline V gene has CDR1 DFQATT and CDR2 SNEGSKA (reference sequence). This CDR3 spans 11 amino acids. V was cut by 3 bases and J by 4 bases, with 3 bases left in between. The CDR3 bases are TGCAGTGCTAGGCTTAATGAAAAACTGTTTTTT. Protein sequence: CSARLNEKLFF.

In its sample, this clonotype was seen many times. V usage is TRBV4-1 and J usage is TRBJ2-1; TRBD1 agrees at 11 bases. J gave up 6 bases and V 1 base, and 11 bases lay outside the gene matches. Germline-derived CDR1 and CDR2 are MGHRA and YSYEKL. There are 18 residues in the CDR3. The CDR3 here is CASSQVRRPGQGGNEQFF. The CDR3, as DNA: TGCGCCAGCAGCCAAGTTCGCCGCCCGGGACAGGGGGGCAATGAGCAGTTCTTC.